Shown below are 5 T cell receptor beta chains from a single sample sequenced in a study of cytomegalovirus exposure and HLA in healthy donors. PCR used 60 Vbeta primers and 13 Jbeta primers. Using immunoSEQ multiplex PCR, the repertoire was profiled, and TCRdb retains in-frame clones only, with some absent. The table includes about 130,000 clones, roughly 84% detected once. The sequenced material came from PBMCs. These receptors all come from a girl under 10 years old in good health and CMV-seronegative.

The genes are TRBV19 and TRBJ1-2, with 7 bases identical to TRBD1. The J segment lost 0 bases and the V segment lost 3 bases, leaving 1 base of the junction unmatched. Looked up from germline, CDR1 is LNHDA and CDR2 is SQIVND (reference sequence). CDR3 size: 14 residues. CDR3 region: CASSMGQTNYGYTF. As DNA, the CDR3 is TGTGCCAGTAGTATGGGACAGACTAACTATGGCTACACCTTC. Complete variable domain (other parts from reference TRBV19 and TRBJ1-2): DGGITQSPKYLFRKEGQNVTLSCEQNLNHDAMYWYRQDPGQGLRLIYYSQIVNDFQKGDIAEGYSVSREKKESFPLTVTSAQKNPTAFYLCASSMGQTNYGYTFGSGTRLTVV.

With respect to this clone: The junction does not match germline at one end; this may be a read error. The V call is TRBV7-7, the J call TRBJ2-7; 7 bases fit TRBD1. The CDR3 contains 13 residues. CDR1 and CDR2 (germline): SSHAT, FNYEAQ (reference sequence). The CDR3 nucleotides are TGTGCTAGCAGCCCGGACAGGTTGGGCGAGCAGTACTTC. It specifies CASSPDRLGEQYF.

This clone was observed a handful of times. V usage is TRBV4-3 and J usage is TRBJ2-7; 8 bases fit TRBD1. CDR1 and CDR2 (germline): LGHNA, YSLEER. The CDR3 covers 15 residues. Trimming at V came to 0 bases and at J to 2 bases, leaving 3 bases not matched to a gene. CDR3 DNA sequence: TGCGCCAGCAGCCAAGAACAGGGGGGAACCTACGAGCAGTACTTC. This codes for CASSQEQGGTYEQYF.

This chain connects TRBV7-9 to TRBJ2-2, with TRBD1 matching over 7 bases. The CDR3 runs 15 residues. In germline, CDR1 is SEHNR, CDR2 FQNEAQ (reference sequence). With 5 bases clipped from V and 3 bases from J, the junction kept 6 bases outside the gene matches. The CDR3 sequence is CASSLTDRDTGELFF. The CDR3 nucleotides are TGTGCCAGCAGCCTAACCGACAGGGACACCGGGGAGCTGTTTTTT.

This chain's CDR3 is CASSSGTGGTGELFF. The CDR3, as DNA: TGTGCCAGCAGTTCCGGGACAGGGGGTACCGGGGAGCTGTTTTTT. The J gene is TRBJ2-2, the V gene TRBV6-1; TRBD1 matches at 11 bases. Germline V gene sequence: CDR1 MNHNS, CDR2 SASEGT. V gave up 5 bases and J gave up 5 bases; unmatched junction bases: 4. The CDR3 is 15 amino acids.